The subject of this entry is one TCR beta chain. These data are taken from a study of blood T cell repertoires in COVID-19. Study summary: Italy, Spain and the United States were the sources of the convalescent and acute COVID-19 samples. The analysed material was cDNA or gDNA that came from T cells, B-cell-depleted T cells, or PBMCs.

This CDR3 is 16 amino acids long. CDR1 and CDR2 (germline): KGHSH, LQKENI. With 2 bases removed from V and 6 bases from J, the gap between germline ends came to 17 bases. As processed by the authors: Estimates of nucleated cell counts were drawn from the amplification of reference gene primers. Assay: immunoSEQ multiplex PCR; the TCRdb copy retains only in-frame clones and omits some. V, J and clone size derive from that table, while D and trimming were established from the DNA sequence. The profile shows 300,000 or so clones, roughly 90% of them singletons. J is TRBJ2-1 and V is TRBV18, with a possible D match to TRBD2 (5 bases). The sequencing input was peripheral blood. The receptor's source is a man between 18 and 29 years old who had recovered from COVID-19. CDR3 in amino acids: CASSPTRRGLGNEQFF. The CDR3 region has the DNA TGTGCCAGCTCACCAACACGGAGAGGGTTGGGCAATGAGCAGTTCTTC.